This T cell receptor beta chain was sequenced during a study of read filtering for tumor transcriptome and immune sequencing. From about 400 ng of RNA, a library with molecular barcoded alpha/delta and beta/gamma adaptors was made. TCRdb independently ran MiXCR on the reads; one entry per CDR3 protein. The sample lists 39,000 or so distinct CDR3 sequences, over 11% occurring once. Germline CDR1 is SGHRS and CDR2 is YFSETQ. The CDR3 runs to 15 residues. Note on this clonotype: Compared with germline, one end of the junction differs, possibly owing to a read error.

The sequenced material came from a population of CD138-negative cells sorted from bone marrow. This TCR was sampled from a donor at least 40 years old with multiple myeloma. V and J are TRBV5-1 and TRBJ2-1; 8 nucleotides align to TRBD2. The chain's CDR3 is CACSLGSGSTNEQFF. The CDR3 DNA sequence: TGCGCCTGCAGCTTGGGCAGCGGGAGTACAAATGAGCAGTTCTTC. Together with reference TRBV5-1 and TRBJ2-1, the CDR3 gives the full variable domain: KAGVTQTPRYLIKTRGQQVTLSCSPISGHRSVSWYQQTPGQGLQFLFEYFSETQRNKGNFPGRFSGRQFSNSRSEMNVSTLELGDSALYLCACSLGSGSTNEQFFGPGTRLTVL.